This record concerns one T cell receptor (beta chain) sequence. Seattle's enrolled individuals joined amid active infection and were then monitored longitudinally. The sample belongs to a study of blood T cell repertoires in COVID-19. The V gene's germline CDR1 is SGHTA and CDR2 FQGNSA. V shed 5 bases, J shed 2 bases, and the junction held 6 bases outside the gene matches. The CDR3 covers 15 residues. Sequencing was performed with immunoSEQ multiplex PCR; in TCRdb, only in-frame clones are kept and a portion is missing. The sample shows 150,000 to 200,000 clones, approximately 87% of them seen only once.

The specimen was peripheral blood. This chain uses TRBV7-2 with TRBJ1-5, with TRBD1 matching over 7 bases. This TCR was recovered from a woman aged 55-70 years with COVID-19, enrolled during active disease. The CDR3: CASSQGGRGNQPQHF. CDR3 bases: TGTGCCAGCAGCCAGGGGGGTCGGGGCAATCAGCCCCAGCATTTT.